This TCR beta chain originates from a study of T cells in localized non-small cell lung cancer. Study-wide points: A median of 57 clones ranked among the top 100 in tumor appeared in adjacent lung. Longer overall survival was linked to higher blood T cell density. Of the tissues analyzed, uninvolved adjacent lung showed maximal T cell clonality, greater than tumor. Heterogeneity stays possible, as sequencing covered only one tumor region.

This clone has more than one count but fewer than ten. Its antigen remains unknown. Germline lookup yields CDR1 MNHGY and CDR2 SAAAGT. The V and J ends lost 0 bases and 6 bases respectively, with 19 bases between them. The CDR3 runs to 17 residues. Profiled with immunoSEQ multiplex PCR; TCRdb holds only in-frame clones, not every one. The sample lists 1,500 to 2,500 clones; about a third were seen once. The chain employs TRBV6-8 and TRBJ2-3, with D perhaps matching TRBD1 (5 bases). This clonotype originated in a male donor at least 60 years old with stage II lung adenocarcinoma. This material consisted of lung tumor tissue, taken before any cancer treatment. The CDR3 region has the DNA TGTGCCAGCAGTTACTCTCTCCCGACAGAAAGGCAGGATACGCAGTATTTT. Translated: CASSYSLPTERQDTQYF.